The 11 T cell receptor beta chains below were found in one sample sequenced in a study of shared clonotypes between healthy human individuals. TCRdb's copy holds only in-frame clones and misses some; the assay was immunoSEQ multiplex PCR. The table includes 600,000 or so clones, around 95% detected once. CD8 cells regarded as naive lacked CD45RO, were positively chosen for CCR7, and omitted terminally differentiated effector memory CD45RA+ cells. Sequenced material: naive CD8+ T cells sorted from blood. The receptors here all came from a woman in her twenties or thirties in good health.

V is TRBV5-4 and J is TRBJ2-1; 8 bases agree with TRBD1. The germline V gene has CDR1 SGHNT and CDR2 YYREEE (reference sequence). The CDR3 loop spans 16 amino acids. The V segment lost 1 base and the J segment 6 bases; nucleotides outside the gene matches: 9. The CDR3 protein is CASSLTYRGLINEQFF. In DNA, the CDR3 is TGTGCCAGCAGCTTGACTTACAGGGGGTTGATCAATGAGCAGTTCTTC.

J is TRBJ1-4 and V is TRBV11-3; the D gene is possibly TRBD1 (6 bases). Germline-derived CDR1 and CDR2 are SGHNT and YENEEA. V lost 2 bases and J lost 0, with 16 bases in between. The CDR3 extends over 18 amino acids. The DNA for the CDR3 is TGTGCCAGCAGCTTAAAGACAGGACCTCAGGCAACTAATGAAAAACTGTTTTTT. The encoded protein is CASSLKTGPQATNEKLFF.

The chain is built from TRBV28 and TRBJ1-2; D is perhaps TRBD1 (6 bases). CDR3 size: 14 residues. CDR1 and CDR2 from the germline V gene are MDHEN and SYDVKM. Trimming cost V 5 bases and J 2 bases, with 12 bases left between them. The CDR3 loop is CASSPLTGNYGYTF. The CDR3 bases are TGTGCCAGCAGTCCACTGACAGGAAACTATGGCTACACCTTC.

V is TRBV13 and J is TRBJ1-2; TRBD1 is a possible D gene (5 bases). V lost 6 bases to trimming and J lost 1 base, with 12 bases between them. The CDR3 spans 14 residues. CDR1 is PRHDT, CDR2 FYEKMQ, per germline (reference sequence). The CDR3 region has the DNA TGTGCCAGCAGTCGGGGGGGACTTAACTATGGCTACACCTTC. This sequence encodes CASSRGGLNYGYTF.

The chain employs TRBV7-9 and TRBJ2-5; D not resolved. CDR1 is SEHNR and CDR2 is FQNEAQ in the germline V gene (reference sequence). The CDR3 totals 13 residues. V gave up 5 bases and J gave up 1 base, with 8 bases separating them. CDR3: CASSQAIQETQYF. The CDR3 DNA reads as TGTGCCAGCAGCCAAGCGATCCAAGAGACCCAGTACTTC.

This chain joins TRBV19 and TRBJ1-5; TRBD1 agrees at 8 bases. Trimming at V came to 3 bases and at J to 8 bases, leaving 21 bases not matched to a gene. The germline V gene encodes CDR1 LNHDA and CDR2 SQIVND (reference sequence). This CDR3 region has 19 residues. The CDR3 spells CASSIKSGGRVDLNEPQHF. CDR3 DNA: TGTGCCAGTAGTATTAAGTCAGGGGGCCGGGTGGACCTAAATGAGCCCCAGCATTTT.

This chain links TRBV28 with TRBJ1-1; unclear D gene. The germline V gene has CDR1 MDHEN and CDR2 SYDVKM. Trimming removed 3 bases at V and 0 bases at J, with 5 bases between. This CDR3 spans 13 amino acids. This CDR3 is CASSFTVNTEAFF. The DNA for the CDR3 is TGTGCCAGCAGTTTTACGGTGAACACTGAAGCTTTCTTT.

The CDR3 spells CASRLQGALSSYNEQFF. The CDR3 DNA reads as TGTGCCAGCAGATTACAGGGGGCTCTTAGCTCCTACAATGAGCAGTTCTTC. The V gene is TRBV7-3, the J gene TRBJ2-1, with 9 bases aligning to TRBD1. In germline, CDR1 is SGHTA, CDR2 FQGTGA. Unmatched junction bases numbered 9, after V lost 6 bases and J lost 0 bases. This CDR3 contains 17 residues.

The chain links TRBV19 to TRBJ2-7, with 8 bases lining up with TRBD2. In germline, CDR1 is LNHDA, CDR2 SQIVND (reference sequence). This CDR3 comprises 15 residues. V trimming: 1 base; J trimming: 2 bases; junction bases outside the gene matches: 4. CDR3 in DNA: TGTGCCAGTAGTATAGTCGCGGGAGGCCCCTACGAGCAGTACTTC. This translates into CASSIVAGGPYEQYF.

The gene calls are TRBV2 and TRBJ2-1; a possible D gene is TRBD1 (5 bases). There are 16 residues in the CDR3. Between the trimmed V and J ends, which lost 2 bases and 2 bases, there was a span of 13 bases. Germline V gene lookup returns CDR1 SNHLY and CDR2 FYNNEI. The CDR3 nucleotides are TGTGCCAGCAGTGAAAGGGTGGGGCTGACCTACAATGAGCAGTTCTTC. Protein sequence: CASSERVGLTYNEQFF.

This chain connects TRBV6-5 to TRBJ2-5; D is possibly TRBD1 (6 bases). In germline, CDR1 is MNHEY, CDR2 SVGAGI. This CDR3 spans 15 amino acids. Trimming took off 5 bases at V and 1 base at J, with 14 bases between the two ends. DNA of the CDR3: TGTGCCAGCAGTCGTACAGGGCTTGTCCAAGAGACCCAGTACTTC. Amino acids: CASSRTGLVQETQYF.